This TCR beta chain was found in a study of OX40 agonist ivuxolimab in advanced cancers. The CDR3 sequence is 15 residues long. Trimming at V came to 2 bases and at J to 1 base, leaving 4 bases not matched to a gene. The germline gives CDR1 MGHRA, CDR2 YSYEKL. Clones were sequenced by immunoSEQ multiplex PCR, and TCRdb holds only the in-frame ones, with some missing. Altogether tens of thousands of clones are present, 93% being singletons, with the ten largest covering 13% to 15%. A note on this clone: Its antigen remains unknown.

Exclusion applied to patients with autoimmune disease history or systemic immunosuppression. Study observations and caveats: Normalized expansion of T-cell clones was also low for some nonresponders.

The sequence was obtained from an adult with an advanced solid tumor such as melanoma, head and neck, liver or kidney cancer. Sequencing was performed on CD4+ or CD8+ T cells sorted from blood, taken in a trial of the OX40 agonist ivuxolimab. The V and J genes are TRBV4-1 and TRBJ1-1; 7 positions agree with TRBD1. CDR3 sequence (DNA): TGCGCCAGCAGCCAACTGGACAGGCGGAACACTGAAGCTTTCTTT. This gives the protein CASSQLDRRNTEAFF.